This entry lists 26 T cell receptor beta chains sequenced from one sample in a study of T-cell reconstitution after alpha-beta-depleted transplantation in children. Preparation of the TCRbeta library used unique molecular identifiers. TCRdb reanalysed the PCR reads using MiXCR and keeps one entry per CDR3 protein. In the table there are under 150,000 distinct CDR3 sequences, 9.7% of which are singletons. Sequencing used PBMCs, mostly from graft donor cells, obtained 180 days after TCRalphabeta/CD19-depleted stem cell transplant. All receptors derive from a girl under three years old who had a stem cell transplant for combined immunodeficiency, so the T cells may come from the graft donor.

The V and J genes are TRBV7-8 and TRBJ1-4, with 9 bases fitting TRBD1. The CDR3 contains 13 residues. CDR1 and CDR2 (germline): SGHVS, FQNEAQ. V lost 5 bases and J lost 10; bases outside the gene matches: 5. In DNA, the CDR3 is TGTGCCAGCAGCCAGGGACAGGGAGGAAAACTGTTTTTT. Its translation: CASSQGQGGKLFF.

There are a few counts of this clonotype. The V and J genes are TRBV12-3 or TRBV12-4 and TRBJ2-4; D is uncertain. Trimming pared 5 bases from V and 3 bases from J, leaving 17 bases between. The CDR3 extends over 16 amino acids. CDR3: CASSPRYEYFKNIQYF. The DNA of the CDR3 is TGTGCCAGCAGTCCCCGTTATGAATACTTCAAAAACATTCAGTACTTC.

This clonotype has just a few counts. V is TRBV5-5 and J is TRBJ1-1; 9 nucleotides line up with TRBD1. Germline CDR1 SGHKS, CDR2 YYEKEE (reference sequence). The V segment lost 4 bases and the J segment 3 bases; nucleotides outside the gene matches: 4. CDR3 length equals 14 residues. This CDR3 is CASSPGQGYTEAFF. In DNA form, the CDR3 reads TGTGCCAGCAGCCCCGGACAGGGGTACACTGAAGCTTTCTTT.

The sample holds many counts of this clonotype. The CDR3 spells CASSSHALQLNNEQFF. Written as DNA, the CDR3 is TGTGCCAGCAGTTCACACGCTTTACAACTTAACAATGAGCAGTTCTTC. The chain couples TRBV6-5 to TRBJ2-1; D remains ambiguous. From germline, CDR1 is MNHEY and CDR2 SVGAGI. V was trimmed by 4 bases and J by 5 bases, leaving 18 bases between them. This CDR3 is 16 amino acids long.

Ten or more counts support this clonotype. This rearrangement joins TRBV6-1 to TRBJ1-5; D remains unclear. V lost 3 bases and J 2 bases, leaving 5 bases between the germline ends. The CDR3 loop spans 13 amino acids. In germline, CDR1 is MNHNS, CDR2 SASEGT. In nucleotides, the CDR3 is TGTGCCAGCAGTGATCGGCGCAATCAGCCCCAGCATTTT. This encodes CASSDRRNQPQHF.

This rearrangement joins TRBV28 to TRBJ2-3; the D gene could be TRBD1 or TRBD2 (5 bases each). With 3 bases removed from V and 0 bases from J, the gap between germline ends came to 19 bases. In germline, CDR1 is MDHEN, CDR2 SYDVKM. The CDR3 is made up of 18 amino acids. CDR3 protein: CASSFTGLGDGSTDTQYF. The CDR3 DNA follows: TGTGCCAGCAGTTTTACAGGTCTCGGGGACGGTAGCACAGATACGCAGTATTTT.

The rearrangement links TRBV7-2 to TRBJ2-1; tentative D call: TRBD2 (6 bases). This CDR3 is 15 amino acids long. CDR1 and CDR2 (germline): SGHTA, FQGNSA. V lost 1 base and J 5 bases, leaving 12 bases between the germline ends. CDR3 nucleotide sequence: TGTGCCAGCAGCTTAGGCTGGGGGGTCCACAATGAGCAGTTCTTC. Amino acid sequence: CASSLGWGVHNEQFF.

V and J are TRBV6-5 and TRBJ2-6; 8 nucleotides align to TRBD1. Germline values: CDR1 MNHEY, CDR2 SVGAGI. The CDR3 is made up of 16 amino acids. Trimming at V came to 2 bases and at J to 2 bases, leaving 2 bases not matched to a gene. This CDR3 reads CASSYAGGPGANVLTF. The CDR3, as DNA: TGTGCCAGCAGTTACGCAGGGGGCCCTGGGGCCAACGTCCTGACTTTC.

V gene TRBV10-3 combines with J gene TRBJ2-2; D remains unclear. This CDR3 region has 14 residues. The V end lost 0 bases, the J end lost 9 bases, and 11 bases lay between the germline ends. CDR1 is ENHRY, CDR2 SYGVKD, per germline. This CDR3 is CAISESAGNWELFF. The DNA for the CDR3 is TGTGCCATCAGTGAGTCAGCTGGGAACTGGGAGCTGTTTTTT.

This clonotype was observed a handful of times. The chain carries TRBV25-1 and TRBJ1-2; D perhaps matches TRBD1 (6 bases). The V end lost 3 bases, the J end lost 3 bases, and 14 bases lay between the germline ends. CDR3 size: 15 residues. Germline CDR1 is MGHDK and CDR2 is SYGVNS. This CDR3 is CASSEGAGEDYGYTF. The CDR3 DNA is TGTGCCAGCAGTGAGGGTGCAGGGGAGGACTATGGCTACACCTTC.

V gene TRBV18 combines with J gene TRBJ1-2; 7 nucleotides agree with TRBD1. V shed 5 bases, J shed 1 base, and the junction held 7 bases outside the gene matches. Germline-derived CDR1 and CDR2 are KGHSH and LQKENI. The CDR3 is 15 residues long. CDR3 region: CASSTIRQGNYGYTF. Here the CDR3 DNA reads TGTGCCAGCTCAACCATCCGACAGGGTAACTATGGCTACACCTTC.

This clonotype was counted between two and nine times. The chain joins TRBV7-2 to TRBJ2-3; 9 bases line up with TRBD2. Unmatched junction bases numbered 10, after V lost 0 bases and J lost 9 bases. This CDR3 has 16 residues. CDR1 and CDR2 (germline): SGHTA, FQGNSA. This CDR3 reads CASSLAVQRGAQTQYF. CDR3 coding DNA: TGTGCCAGCAGCTTAGCGGTCCAGCGGGGGGCCCAAACGCAGTATTTT.

This clonotype occurred many times. The J gene is TRBJ1-1, the V gene TRBV20-1; D uncertain. The germline V gene has CDR1 DFQATT and CDR2 SNEGSKA (reference sequence). V dropped 3 bases and J dropped 1 base, with 6 bases sitting between them. The CDR3 has 12 amino acids. In DNA form, the CDR3 reads TGCAGTGCTAGGGGCCCGAACACTGAAGCTTTCTTT. Its protein is CSARGPNTEAFF.

This clonotype was seen many times. The rearrangement joins TRBV20-1 to TRBJ2-5, with TRBD2 matching over 7 bases. CDR1 is DFQATT, CDR2 SNEGSKA, per germline (reference sequence). This CDR3 contains 13 residues. V lost 6 bases to trimming and J lost 10 bases; unmatched junction nucleotides: 14. The CDR3 nucleotides read TGCAGTGCAATTCTCGGACTAGTGGGCGGCCAGTACTTC. Translated, it gives CSAILGLVGGQYF.

This clonotype has just a few counts. The chain combines TRBV7-9 with TRBJ2-5, with D possibly matching TRBD2 (5 bases). V lost 5 bases to trimming and J lost 5 bases, with 12 bases between them. The CDR3 covers 13 residues. Germline lookup yields CDR1 SEHNR and CDR2 FQNEAQ (reference sequence). CDR3 protein: CASSAGPGETQYF. DNA for the CDR3: TGTGCCAGCAGCGCTGGCCCGGGGGAGACCCAGTACTTC.

This clonotype was recorded once. This chain links TRBV23-1 with TRBJ2-7; D gene unclear. TRBV23-1 is labeled an ORF, and its function is uncertain. V gave up 4 bases and J gave up 3 bases, with 19 bases separating them. The CDR3 runs 16 residues. The CDR3 loop reads CASSRPPLQKSYEQYF. CDR3 nucleotides: TGCGCCAGCAGTCGACCACCTCTGCAGAAGAGCTACGAGCAGTACTTC.

The sample holds a few counts of this clonotype. The chain is built from TRBV20-1 and TRBJ2-3; 10 bases fit TRBD2. Trimming took 1 base from V and 4 from J; bases not matched to a gene: 5. CDR1 is DFQATT, CDR2 SNEGSKA, per germline (reference sequence). The CDR3 is 15 residues long. DNA for the CDR3: TGCAGTGCTAGAGGGGAAGCGGGAGGGTCAGATACGCAGTATTTT. It specifies CSARGEAGGSDTQYF.

The V gene is TRBV19, the J gene TRBJ2-1, with D uncertain. Looked up from germline, CDR1 is LNHDA and CDR2 is SQIVND (reference sequence). This CDR3 is built from 15 residues. Trimming stripped 4 bases from V and 0 bases from J, with 10 bases between. CDR3 in DNA: TGTGCCAGTAGTACGGACGATAGCTCCTACAATGAGCAGTTCTTC. Its protein product is CASSTDDSSYNEQFF. Supplemented by reference TRBV19 and TRBJ2-1, the full variable domain reads DGGITQSPKYLFRKEGQNVTLSCEQNLNHDAMYWYRQDPGQGLRLIYYSQIVNDFQKGDIAEGYSVSREKKESFPLTVTSAQKNPTAFYLCASSTDDSSYNEQFFGPGTRLTVL.

In this sample, this clonotype turned up a few times. This CDR3 is CSASGQGSEQFF. The CDR3 nucleotides are TGCAGCGCGTCGGGACAGGGTTCTGAGCAGTTCTTC. The chain has TRBV29-1 and TRBJ2-1; TRBD1 matches at 9 bases. The CDR3 spans 12 residues. V was clipped by 7 bases and J by 9 bases; unmatched bases: 7. Germline loops: CDR1 SQVTM, CDR2 ANQGSEA.

This chain joins TRBV24-1 and TRBJ2-1; 8 bases fit TRBD2. Germline V gene sequence: CDR1 KGHDR, CDR2 SFDVKD. V was clipped by 5 bases and J by 5 bases; unmatched bases: 4. The CDR3 spans 14 residues. The chain's CDR3 is CATSASGWDNEQFF. CDR3 nucleotides: TGTGCCACCAGTGCTAGCGGGTGGGACAATGAGCAGTTCTTC.

This clonotype came up a few times. This chain links TRBV24-1 with TRBJ2-1, with 10 bases identical to TRBD2. The V and J ends lost 3 bases and 0 bases, in that order; junction bases with no gene match: 7. CDR1 KGHDR and CDR2 SFDVKD come from the germline V gene. The CDR3 sequence is 18 residues long. The CDR3 loop is CATSDPGTSVYSYNEQFF. The CDR3 DNA reads as TGTGCCACCAGTGATCCCGGGACTAGCGTCTACTCCTACAATGAGCAGTTCTTC.

This clonotype has just a few counts. The chain is built from TRBV5-1 and TRBJ1-3; D call uncertain. This CDR3 contains 13 residues. Germline values: CDR1 SGHRS, CDR2 YFSETQ. V shed 4 bases and J shed 4 bases, with 9 bases lying between them. This CDR3 is CASSPDGGNTIYF. As DNA, the CDR3 is TGCGCCAGCAGCCCGGACGGAGGAAACACCATATATTTT.

This clonotype has only a few counts. V gene TRBV11-3 combines with J gene TRBJ2-3, with D tentatively TRBD1 or TRBD2 (6 bases each). Deletions cut 4 bases from V and 1 base from J, with 15 bases between. This CDR3 region has 16 residues. CDR1 and CDR2 (germline): SGHNT, YENEEA. The DNA for the CDR3 is TGTGCCAGCAGCTCCCCCGGGGGCTTGGGCACAGATACGCAGTATTTT. This translates into CASSSPGGLGTDTQYF.

This clonotype turned up a few times. This chain uses TRBV6-5 with TRBJ1-1; D is unclear. The CDR3 has 15 amino acids. V lost 2 bases and J 6 bases, leaving 16 bases between the germline ends. Germline CDR1 and CDR2: MNHEY and SVGAGI. The CDR3 sequence is CASSYQPTRESEAFF. The CDR3 DNA reads as TGTGCCAGCAGTTACCAACCCACCCGGGAATCTGAAGCTTTCTTT.

This clonotype was recorded a few times. The V gene is TRBV5-1, the J gene TRBJ1-1; D call uncertain. The germline V gene encodes CDR1 SGHRS and CDR2 YFSETQ. This CDR3 contains 16 residues. V was cut by 0 bases and J by 5 bases, with 17 bases left in between. In DNA, the CDR3 is TGCGCCAGCAGCTTGGCCTGGAGTGGTCGGGGAACTGAAGCTTTCTTT. Its protein is CASSLAWSGRGTEAFF.

The rearrangement links TRBV20-1 to TRBJ2-5, with D possibly being TRBD1 (6 bases). The germline V gene encodes CDR1 DFQATT and CDR2 SNEGSKA (reference sequence). The CDR3 is 11 residues long. Trimming took 6 bases from V and 1 from J, leaving 6 bases between them. CDR3 in amino acids: CSADSQETQYF. The CDR3 region has the DNA TGCAGTGCGGACAGCCAAGAGACCCAGTACTTC.